This is a list of T cell receptor beta chains from one sample in a study of shared clonotypes between healthy human individuals. Only in-frame clones appear in the TCRdb table, and some are missing; sequencing was by immunoSEQ multiplex PCR. This sample has some 2 million clones, with less than 95% found just once. Sequencing used naive CD8+ T cells sorted from blood. The receptor set was obtained from a man aged 18 to 35 in good health. Each CDR3 is given with its conserved first and last residue. A D gene is named only where the DNA matches it firmly. Where a row states a size, it is once, few, many or the class of an expanded clone; other rows omit it.

j_call v_call clone_size d_call cdr3_nt cdr3_aa
TRBJ2-1 TRBV2 once TRBD2 TGTGCCAGCAGGAACAATAGGCTAGCGGGGACCCCCTACAATGAGCAGTTCTTC CASRNNRLAGTPYNEQFF
TRBJ1-1 TRBV27 - - TGTGCCAGCAGCCTTACAGGGAACACTGAAGCTTTCTTT CASSLTGNTEAFF
TRBJ2-7 TRBV30 - - TGTGCCTGGAATTCCGGGACTCGAGACTACGAGCAGTACTTC CAWNSGTRDYEQYF
TRBJ2-1 TRBV9 - - TGTGCCAGCAGCGTAGATGGTAGCAGGAATGAGCAGTTCTTC CASSVDGSRNEQFF
TRBJ1-5 TRBV27 - - TGTGCCAGCCCGTACAGGGAGGGGAGTCGCAATCAGCCCCAGCATTTT CASPYREGSRNQPQHF
TRBJ2-1 TRBV27 - - TGTGCCAGCAGCTCAGGGGGAGGCTACAATGAGCAGTTCTTC CASSSGGGYNEQFF
TRBJ2-1 TRBV11-2 - - TGTGCCAGCAGCTTAGGGACAGACTCCTACAATGAGCAGTTCTTC CASSLGTDSYNEQFF
TRBJ1-6 TRBV28 - - TGTGCCAGCAGGACAGAGTATTCACCCCTCCACTTT CASRTEYSPLHF
TRBJ2-2 TRBV4-2 - - TGTGCCAGCAGCCCATCTTTGACCGGGGAGCTGTTTTTT CASSPSLTGELFF
TRBJ1-5 TRBV7-9 few - TGTGCCAGCAGCACCGACAATCAGCCCCAGCATTTT CASSTDNQPQHF
TRBJ2-7 TRBV4-2 - TRBD2 TGTGCCAGCAGCCAGACTAGCACCCCTTACGAGCAGTACTTC CASSQTSTPYEQYF
TRBJ2-2 TRBV7-9 - - TGTGCCAGCAGCCCGGGGCAGGGGCTTCCCGGGGAGCTGTTTTTT CASSPGQGLPGELFF
TRBJ2-2 TRBV6-4 - - TGTGCCAGCAGTGCCCCCCGACCGCGATCGACCGGGGAGCTGTTTTTT CASSAPRPRSTGELFF
TRBJ2-7 TRBV7-8 - - TGTGCCAGCAGCTTAGTCTCGGGCACGCTCGAGCAGTACTTC CASSLVSGTLEQYF
TRBJ2-5 TRBV9 - TRBD2 TGTGCCAGCAGCGTAGGGGTACTAGCGGAACAAGAGACCCAGTACTTC CASSVGVLAEQETQYF
TRBJ2-1 TRBV10-2 - TRBD2 TGCGCCAGCAGTGGCCTAGCGGGGGGTGGGTTCTTC CASSGLAGGGFF
TRBJ1-6 TRBV6-1 - - TGTGCCAGCAGTGAATTCGGAGCCAGCTCCTATAATTCACCCCTCCACTTT CASSEFGASSYNSPLHF
TRBJ2-7 TRBV4-1 - - TGCGCCAGCAGCCAAGATAACAGAGATTACGAGCAGTACTTC CASSQDNRDYEQYF
TRBJ2-1 TRBV5-4 - - TGTGCCAGCAGCTTGGAGCTCGCTGAGCAGTTCTTC CASSLELAEQFF
TRBJ2-7 TRBV28 - - TGTGCCAGCCAATGGGACGACCCTCCTTACGAGCAGTACTTC CASQWDDPPYEQYF
TRBJ1-4 TRBV7-9 - TRBD1 TGTGCCAGCAGCTTGGCGGGACAGGGTATCTCGGAAAAACTGTTTTTT CASSLAGQGISEKLFF
TRBJ2-7 TRBV30 - TRBD1 TGTGCCTGGAGTCCGGGACAGGGTGGATCGGAGCAGTACTTC CAWSPGQGGSEQYF
TRBJ1-5 TRBV5-6 - - TGTGCCAGCAGCTGGGGCGGGATAAATCAGCCCCAGCATTTT CASSWGGINQPQHF
TRBJ2-2 TRBV27 - - TGTGCCGTTTTCAGGGGGGACACCGGGGAGCTGTTTTTT CAVFRGDTGELFF
TRBJ2-7 TRBV29-1 - TRBD1 TGCAGCGTTGAATCCCTCCGGGACAGGGTCTACGAGCAGTACTTC CSVESLRDRVYEQYF
TRBJ2-7 TRBV6-5 - TRBD2 TGTGCCAGCAGCATAACCGGGACTAACGAGCAGTACTTC CASSITGTNEQYF
TRBJ2-7 TRBV6-1 - - TGTGCCAGCAGTGGGGATACCTCGACAGTCTTCTACGAGCAGTACTTC CASSGDTSTVFYEQYF
TRBJ2-7 TRBV27 - TRBD2 TGTGCCAGCAGTTTGCTAGCGGGAGTCCGCTCCTACGAGCAGTACTTC CASSLLAGVRSYEQYF
TRBJ2-7 TRBV4-1 - TRBD1 TGCGCCAGCAGCCAAGGAACAGGGGGCGGATCCGACGAGCAGTACTTC CASSQGTGGGSDEQYF
TRBJ1-4 TRBV5-6 - - TGTGCCAGCAGCTCGCTTGACAAACCCTTCCGTAATGAAAAACTGTTTTTT CASSSLDKPFRNEKLFF
TRBJ1-5 TRBV19 few - TGTGCCAGCCGGGGCGTTATTAAGTGGGGGCAGCCCCAGCATTTT CASRGVIKWGQPQHF
TRBJ2-5 TRBV28 - TRBD2 TGTGCCAGCAGTTCTAGCGGGGAGGGGACGGAGACCCAGTACTTC CASSSSGEGTETQYF
TRBJ1-4 TRBV7-6 - - TGTGCCAGCAGCTTAGCGGGCAGACCGGAGCCTAATGAAAAACTGTTTTTT CASSLAGRPEPNEKLFF
TRBJ2-7 TRBV18 - TRBD1 TGTGCCAGCTCACCGCCTGGACCGCTCCAGGGGGCCTACGAGCAGTACTTC CASSPPGPLQGAYEQYF
TRBJ1-2 TRBV5-6 - - TGTGCCAGCAGCTTTGGAGGGCAAGGCTACACCTTC CASSFGGQGYTF
TRBJ1-4 TRBV29-1 once TRBD1 TGCAGCGTGGGACAGGGTGGTGAAAAACTGTTTTTT CSVGQGGEKLFF
TRBJ1-2 TRBV7-9 - TRBD1 TGTGCCAGCAGCTTACTACAGGGGGAAGCTAACTATGGCTACACCTTC CASSLLQGEANYGYTF
TRBJ2-1 TRBV6-5 - TRBD2 TGTGCCAGCAGTTGGATGGGACTAGCGGACAATGAGCAGTTCTTC CASSWMGLADNEQFF
TRBJ1-1 TRBV7-9 few TRBD1 TGTGCCAGCAGCTTAGCGGACAGGGGATTGAACACTGAAGCTTTCTTT CASSLADRGLNTEAFF
TRBJ1-1 TRBV7-2 - TRBD1 TGTGCCAGCAGTCCCCGTGTAGGGACAGGGAACACTGAAGCTTTCTTT CASSPRVGTGNTEAFF
TRBJ1-3 TRBV4-2 few TRBD1 TGTGCCAGCAGCGTAATCAGGGGGGACACCATATATTTT CASSVIRGDTIYF
TRBJ1-1 TRBV6-1 - - TGTGCCAGCAGTGAAGGAAGCACTTTCACTGAAGCTTTCTTT CASSEGSTFTEAFF
TRBJ2-1 TRBV7-9 - - TGTGCCAGCAGCTTAGGTTTTGCGAGCTCCTACAATGAGCAGTTCTTC CASSLGFASSYNEQFF
TRBJ2-7 TRBV29-1 - TRBD2 TGCAGCGTTGAACTGAGACTAGCGGGAGCAAAGGAGCAGTACTTC CSVELRLAGAKEQYF
TRBJ2-7 TRBV19 - - TGTGCCAGTAGTATAGGGCTCGGGGACAAGATTTACTACGAGCAGTACTTC CASSIGLGDKIYYEQYF